The sequence of this T cell receptor beta chain was determined in a study of blood T cell repertoires in COVID-19. On this clone: The same CDR3 also results from other DNA sequences found in this sample.

The CDR3 totals 15 residues. V shed 4 bases and J 5 bases; nucleotides not matched to a gene: 3. The germline V gene has CDR1 SGHRS and CDR2 YFSETQ. Authors' analysis steps: Amplification of reference gene primers provided the estimated nucleated cell counts. TCRdb keeps only in-frame clones here, not all; method: immunoSEQ multiplex PCR. V, J and clone size reflect that table, while D and trimming were determined from the DNA. The sample consists of 200,000 to 250,000 clones, 85% to 95% of them appearing once. This receptor was obtained from a man aged 25 to 40 with COVID-19, enrolled during active disease. V is TRBV5-1 and J is TRBJ2-1; TRBD2 aligns across 13 bases. The source material was peripheral blood. DNA for the CDR3: TGCGCCAGCAGCCCGGGGACTAGCGGGAACAATGAGCAGTTCTTC. This encodes CASSPGTSGNNEQFF.